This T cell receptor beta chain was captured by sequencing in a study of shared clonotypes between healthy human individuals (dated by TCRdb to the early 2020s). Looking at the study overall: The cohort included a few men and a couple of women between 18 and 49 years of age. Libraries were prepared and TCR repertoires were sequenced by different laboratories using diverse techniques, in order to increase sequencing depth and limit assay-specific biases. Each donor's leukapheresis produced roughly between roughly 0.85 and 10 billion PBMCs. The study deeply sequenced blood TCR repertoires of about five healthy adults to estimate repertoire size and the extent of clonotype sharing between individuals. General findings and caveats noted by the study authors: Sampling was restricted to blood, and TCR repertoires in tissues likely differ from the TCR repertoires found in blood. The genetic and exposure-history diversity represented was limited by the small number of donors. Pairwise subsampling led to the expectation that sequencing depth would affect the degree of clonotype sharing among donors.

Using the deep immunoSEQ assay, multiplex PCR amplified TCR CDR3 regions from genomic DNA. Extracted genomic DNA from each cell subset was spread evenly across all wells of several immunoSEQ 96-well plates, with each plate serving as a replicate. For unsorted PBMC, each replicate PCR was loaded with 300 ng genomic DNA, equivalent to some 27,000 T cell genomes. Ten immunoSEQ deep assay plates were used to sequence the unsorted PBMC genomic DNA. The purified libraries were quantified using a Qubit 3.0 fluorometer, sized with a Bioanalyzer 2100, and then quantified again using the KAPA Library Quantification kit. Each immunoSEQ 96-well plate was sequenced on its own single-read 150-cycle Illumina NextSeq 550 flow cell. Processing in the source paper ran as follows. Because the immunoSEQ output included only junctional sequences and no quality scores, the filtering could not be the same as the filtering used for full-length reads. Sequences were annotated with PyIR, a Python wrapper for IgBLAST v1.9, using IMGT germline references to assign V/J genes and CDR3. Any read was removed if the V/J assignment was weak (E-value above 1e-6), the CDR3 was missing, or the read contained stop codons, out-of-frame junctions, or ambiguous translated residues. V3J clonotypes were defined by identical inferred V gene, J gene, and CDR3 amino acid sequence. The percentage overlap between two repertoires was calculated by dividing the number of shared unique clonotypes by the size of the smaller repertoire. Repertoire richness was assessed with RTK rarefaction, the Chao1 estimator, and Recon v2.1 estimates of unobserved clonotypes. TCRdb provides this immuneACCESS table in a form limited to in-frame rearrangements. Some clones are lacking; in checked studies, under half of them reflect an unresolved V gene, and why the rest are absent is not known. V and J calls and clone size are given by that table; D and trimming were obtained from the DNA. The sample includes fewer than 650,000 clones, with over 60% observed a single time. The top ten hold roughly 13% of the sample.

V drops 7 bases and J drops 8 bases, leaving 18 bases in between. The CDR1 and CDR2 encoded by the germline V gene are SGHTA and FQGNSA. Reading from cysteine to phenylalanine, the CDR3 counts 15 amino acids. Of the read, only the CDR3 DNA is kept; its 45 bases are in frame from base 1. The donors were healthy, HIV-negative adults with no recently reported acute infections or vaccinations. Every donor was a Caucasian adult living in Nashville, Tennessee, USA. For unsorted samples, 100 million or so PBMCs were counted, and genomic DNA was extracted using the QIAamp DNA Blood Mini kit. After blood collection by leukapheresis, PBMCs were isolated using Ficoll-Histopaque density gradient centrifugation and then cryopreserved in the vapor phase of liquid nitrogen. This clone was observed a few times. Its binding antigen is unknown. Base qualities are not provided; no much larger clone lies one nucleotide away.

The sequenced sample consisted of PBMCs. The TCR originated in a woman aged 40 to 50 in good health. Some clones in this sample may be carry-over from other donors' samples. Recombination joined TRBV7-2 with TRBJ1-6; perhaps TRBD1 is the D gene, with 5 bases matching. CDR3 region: CASIPGGGDHSPLHF. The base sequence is TGTGCCAGCATCCCCGGGGGGGGTGATCATTCACCCCTCCACTTT.